A selection of T cell receptor beta chains follows, all from one sample in a study of T cell responses to AZD1222 COVID-19 vaccine. Using immunoSEQ multiplex PCR, the repertoire was profiled, and TCRdb retains in-frame clones only, with some absent. The sample has some 120,000 clones, about 91% seen once. The source material was peripheral blood, sampled on day 0 of AZD1222 vaccination. The receptor set was obtained from an adult in good health. Each CDR3 is given with its conserved first and last residue. The order of the fields is clone size, J gene, V gene, D gene, CDR3 DNA, CDR3 protein. D genes are given only for firm matches. The size of a clone is reported for some rows only, either as once, few or many, or as a class for expanded clones.

- | TRBJ2-3 | TRBV6-2/TRBV6-3 | TRBD1 | TGTGCCAGCACTTATCCCCTCGGGACAGGGCGGGAAGATACGCAGTATTTT | CASTYPLGTGREDTQYF
- | TRBJ1-1 | TRBV7-2 | - | TGTGCCACCGTCCCCTTCCCGAACACTGAAGCTTTCTTT | CATVPFPNTEAFF
once | TRBJ1-1 | TRBV4-1 | - | TGCGCCAGCAGCCAAGCCGGTGATCTGAACACTGAAGCTTTCTTT | CASSQAGDLNTEAFF
- | TRBJ2-5 | TRBV7-9 | - | TGTGCCAGCAGCCCGCAAGAGACCCAGTACTTC | CASSPQETQYF
- | TRBJ2-7 | TRBV10-2 | - | TGCGCCAGCAGTGGAGCGCTGGCGTACGAGCAGTACTTC | CASSGALAYEQYF
- | TRBJ1-5 | TRBV19 | - | TGTGCCAACCCAAATAGGGGCCCAAATCAGCCCCAGCATTTT | CANPNRGPNQPQHF
- | TRBJ2-1 | TRBV2 | TRBD2 | TGTGCCAGCAGGACCTTAGCGGGTACGCAGTTCTTC | CASRTLAGTQFF
- | TRBJ1-2 | TRBV9 | TRBD1 | TGTGCCAGCAGCAGAACCGGGACAGGGCACGGCTACACCTTC | CASSRTGTGHGYTF
- | TRBJ1-2 | TRBV19 | - | TGTGCCAGTAGTATAGAATGGACCCATGGCTACACCTTC | CASSIEWTHGYTF
- | TRBJ1-1 | TRBV5-1 | TRBD1 | TGCGCCAGCAGCTTCCTGGGACAGGGCACTGAAGCTTTCTTT | CASSFLGQGTEAFF
- | TRBJ1-2 | TRBV6-2/TRBV6-3 | - | TGTGCCAGCAGTCGGACAGAGTATGGCTACACCTTC | CASSRTEYGYTF
- | TRBJ2-7 | TRBV11-2 | TRBD1 | TGTGCCAGCAGCCTGGACAGGCATTCCTACGAGCAGTACTTC | CASSLDRHSYEQYF
- | TRBJ1-3 | TRBV5-4 | - | TGTGCCAGCAGCTTGGACGGAAGCTCTGGAAACACCATATATTTT | CASSLDGSSGNTIYF
once | TRBJ1-4 | TRBV6-5 | - | TGTGCCAGCAGTAGGGGCTCGAATGAAAAACTGTTTTTT | CASSRGSNEKLFF
- | TRBJ1-5 | TRBV2 | - | TGTGCCAGCAGTGAAGCGCTTCGGCAGCCCCAGCATTTT | CASSEALRQPQHF
- | TRBJ2-1 | TRBV7-2 | TRBD2 | TGTGCCAGCAGCTTAGTAGGGACTAGCGGGAGGACCTCCTACAATGAGCAGTTCTTC | CASSLVGTSGRTSYNEQFF
- | TRBJ2-2 | TRBV6-5 | - | TGTGCCAGCAGTCTCATAGCCGGGGAGCTGTTTTTT | CASSLIAGELFF
- | TRBJ2-5 | TRBV6-2/TRBV6-3 | TRBD2 | TGTGCCAGCAGTTACTCGCTAGCGGGAGGGCCTGAGACCCAGTACTTC | CASSYSLAGGPETQYF
- | TRBJ2-1 | TRBV9 | - | TGTGCCAGCGGATGGACGGGCTCCTACAATGAGCAGTTCTTC | CASGWTGSYNEQFF
- | TRBJ1-1 | TRBV18 | - | TGTGCCAGCTCACCTACTGGGACGGTGAACACTGAAGCTTTCTTT | CASSPTGTVNTEAFF
once | TRBJ2-3 | TRBV7-3 | - | TGTGCCAGCAGCCCCCGGGGTGGGAGCACAGATACGCAGTATTTT | CASSPRGGSTDTQYF
- | TRBJ2-3 | TRBV2 | - | TGTGCCAGCCTTGCCACAGATACGCAGTATTTT | CASLATDTQYF
- | TRBJ2-3 | TRBV9 | TRBD1 | TGTGCCAGCAGCTTCCAGGGGGTCGGCACAGATACGCAGTATTTT | CASSFQGVGTDTQYF
- | TRBJ2-3 | TRBV10-3 | - | TGTGCCATCAGTCCAACCGTGAATACGCAGTATTTT | CAISPTVNTQYF
- | TRBJ1-2 | TRBV5-4 | - | TGTGCCAGCAGCTTGGGGGGGGGTCAGGGCGTCTATGGCTACACCTTC | CASSLGGGQGVYGYTF
- | TRBJ1-2 | TRBV5-4 | - | TGTGCCAGCAGCCCCCCCGGAGGGCAGAGAAACTATGGCTACACCTTC | CASSPPGGQRNYGYTF
- | TRBJ2-7 | TRBV25-1 | - | TGTGCCGCAGGGTCCAACCACGAGCAGTACTTC | CAAGSNHEQYF
- | TRBJ1-3 | TRBV7-9 | TRBD1 | TGTGCCAGCAGCTTAGAGAGGGGGCTCGGAAACACCATATATTTT | CASSLERGLGNTIYF